The clone carrying this T cell receptor (beta chain) was recorded many times. As yet, its antigen is unknown. The record originates from a study of Graves' ophthalmopathy and Graves' hyperthyroidism. The study, taken as a whole, reports: Discriminating ophthalmopathy from stable hyperthyroidism, a 13-signature model attained a sensitivity of about 90% and a specificity of almost 83%.

RNA served as the template for amplifying TCR beta CDR3 regions. Amplification began with first-round RT-PCR using HTBI primers, then second-round multiplex PCR was performed. TCRdb reprocessed the multiplex PCR reads with MiXCR, giving one entry per CDR3 protein. The table records some 360,000 distinct CDR3 sequences, about 18% of them present only once. Germline V gives CDR1 MDHEN, CDR2 SYDVKM. This CDR3 has 12 residues. V shed 6 bases and J shed 0 bases, with 6 bases lying between them. From fresh peripheral blood, under 12 ml in volume, the PBMCs were obtained. The V and J genes are TRBV28 and TRBJ2-7; D not certain. Sample: peripheral blood. The TCR sequence derives from an adult woman with stable Graves' hyperthyroidism. The CDR3 coding sequence is TGTGCCAGCAGCTCTAGCTCCTACGAGCAGTACTTC. It codes for CASSSSSYEQYF.